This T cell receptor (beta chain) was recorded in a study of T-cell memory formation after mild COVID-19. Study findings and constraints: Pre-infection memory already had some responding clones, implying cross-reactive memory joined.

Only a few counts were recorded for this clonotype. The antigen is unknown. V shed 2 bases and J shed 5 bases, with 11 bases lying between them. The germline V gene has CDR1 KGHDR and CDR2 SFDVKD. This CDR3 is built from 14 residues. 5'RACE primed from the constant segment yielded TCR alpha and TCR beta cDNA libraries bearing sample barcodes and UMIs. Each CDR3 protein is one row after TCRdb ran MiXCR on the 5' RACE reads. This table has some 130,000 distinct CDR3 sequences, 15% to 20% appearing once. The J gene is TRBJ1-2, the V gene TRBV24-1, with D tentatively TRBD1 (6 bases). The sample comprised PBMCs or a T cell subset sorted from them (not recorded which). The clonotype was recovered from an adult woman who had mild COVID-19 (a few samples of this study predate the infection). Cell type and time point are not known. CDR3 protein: CATSDWRQAYGYTF. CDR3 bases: TGTGCCACCAGTGATTGGCGACAGGCGTATGGCTACACCTTC.